This T cell receptor beta chain was observed in a study of memory CD4+ T cells and cytomegalovirus serostatus (dated by TCRdb to the late 2010s). Study-wide context: The cohort comprised 33 healthy Belgian adults, 9 CMV seropositive and about 24 CMV seronegative. To replicate a published TCR-based CMV serostatus classifier, the researchers sequenced the CD4+ memory TCRbeta repertoires of a Belgian cohort whose cytomegalovirus serostatus was known.

A FACSAria II was used to sort memory CD4+ T cells, defined as single viable CD3+CD4+CD8-CD45RO+ cells. To determine CMV serostatus, a Roche Elecsys assay was used that detects serum IgG against CMV pp150, pp28, p38 and p52. Following thawing, total CD4+ T cells were enriched through positive selection using CD4 magnetic microbeads. The samples came from a separate study whose specific focus was interrogating the CD4+ T cell memory repertoire. Peripheral blood mononuclear cells were isolated and cryopreserved following standard operating procedures; serum was stored at -80 °C. Staining used CD3-PerCP (BW264/56), CD4-APC (RPA-T4), CD45RO-PE (UCHT1) and CD8-Pacific Orange (3B5) antibodies, with Sytox blue excluding non-viable cells. As for this clone: Its antigen is currently not known. Within one base of it there is no much larger clone, and no base qualities were kept.

Measured from the cysteine to the phenylalanine, the CDR3 is 14 residues long. Of all the DNA, just the CDR3 is kept, 42 bases in frame from base 1. Trimming at the junction amounts to 5 bases on V and 3 bases on J, and the germline ends lie 14 bases apart. The germline V gene gives CDR1 as MNHEY and CDR2 as SVGAGI. Genomic DNA was extracted from sorted cells with the Quick-DNA Microprep Kit. TCRbeta DNA was amplified with the immunoSEQ hsTCRbeta kit following the manufacturer's protocol. An Illumina MiSeq instrument was used to sequence the TCRbeta libraries. On the authors' methods: After out-of-frame sequences were removed, 2,204,828 distinct TCRbeta sequences remained, averaging around 70,000 per individual. Each individual was scored according to the count of more than 150 previously reported CMV-associated TCRbeta sequences and the total productive distinct TCRbeta count. A beta-binomial model was reimplemented in Python, and scikit-learn random forests with default parameters were trained on data from the US cohort. On the Belgian cohort, classifier performance was reported as the median AUC, along with percentile confidence intervals, across 10,000 bootstrap iterations. Held by TCRdb, this immuneACCESS table contains in-frame sequences only and omits some clones. Under half of the omission traces to an unresolved V gene where checked; the cause of the rest is unknown. V and J calls and clone size are copied from that table; D and trimming were computed from the DNA. The sample table holds some 65,000 clones, of which over 60% were seen once. Around 0.51% of the sample lies in the top ten.

Here is what the overall study found, with its caveats: Only CD4+CD45RO+ memory cells were sequenced, in contrast to the original study, which included naive and memory CD4+ and CD8+ populations. The results were read as suggesting that the CMV-associated TCR signature is, for the most part, present in the CD4+ memory repertoire. A median bootstrapped AUC of roughly 0.95 with a 95% CI of 0.76-1.00 was achieved on the Belgian cohort by the original-framework classifier. For CMV serostatus prediction, a median bootstrapped AUC of roughly 0.94 was reached with the original framework, and a median bootstrapped AUC of about 0.89 was reached with a US-trained random forest. Of about 180 previously reported CMV-associated TCRbeta sequences, 55 to 75 appeared in the CD4+ memory repertoires, each in one to five individuals.

Material for sequencing was memory CD4+ T cells from blood. Here the chain combines TRBV6-5 and TRBJ2-7; the D segment is perhaps TRBD1 or TRBD2, each sharing 5 matched bases. This sequence originates from an adult in good health and CMV-seronegative. Some clones in this sample may be carry-over from other donors' samples. The DNA sequence is TGTGCCAGCAGTGACCGGGACCAATTCTACGAGCAGTACTTC. It specifies CASSDRDQFYEQYF.